The sequence of this T cell receptor beta chain was determined in a study of blood T cells in healthy people across ages. Study-wide results and caveats: It was not possible, with unsorted PBMCs, to conclusively compare naive and antigen-experienced cells. Changes in expanded clonotypes were possibly confounded, as the CMV status of donors was unknown.

The sample holds a few counts of this clonotype. What it binds is not known. PCR was performed a second time for roughly 7 to 12 cycles using a sample-barcoded 5' primer and a J-beta primer mix. Each CDR3 protein is one row after TCRdb ran MiXCR on the 5' RACE reads. The profile covers about 1.6 million distinct CDR3 sequences, with about 31% appearing a single time and 10% to 12% taken by the ten largest. Each donor was a healthy Caucasian individual from Russia, aged 6 to 90. In germline, CDR1 is DFQATT, CDR2 SNEGSKA (reference sequence). The CDR3 runs to 15 residues. Unmatched junction bases numbered 13, after V lost 6 bases and J lost 2 bases.

The chain employs TRBV20-1 and TRBJ2-7; 7 positions agree with TRBD2. The sequenced sample consisted of blood. This receptor was obtained from a woman aged 30 to 39 in good health. Here the CDR3 reads CSAQSGTGVAYEQYF. The DNA for the CDR3 is TGCAGTGCCCAGAGCGGGACGGGAGTGGCCTACGAGCAGTACTTC.